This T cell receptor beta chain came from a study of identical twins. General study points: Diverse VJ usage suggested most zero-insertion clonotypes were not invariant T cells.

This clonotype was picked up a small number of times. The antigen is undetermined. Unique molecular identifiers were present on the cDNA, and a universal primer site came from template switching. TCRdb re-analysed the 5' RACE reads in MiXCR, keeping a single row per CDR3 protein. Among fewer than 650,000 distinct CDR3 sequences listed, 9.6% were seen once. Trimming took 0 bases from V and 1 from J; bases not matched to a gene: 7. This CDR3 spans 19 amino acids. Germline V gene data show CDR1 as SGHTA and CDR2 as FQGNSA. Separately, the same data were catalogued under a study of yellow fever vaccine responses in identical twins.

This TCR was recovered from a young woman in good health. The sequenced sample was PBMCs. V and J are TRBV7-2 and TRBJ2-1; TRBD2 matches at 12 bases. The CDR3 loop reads CASSLALTSGRRSYNEQFF. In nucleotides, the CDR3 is TGTGCCAGCAGCTTAGCGCTGACTAGCGGGAGACGGTCCTACAATGAGCAGTTCTTC.